The 25 T cell receptor beta chains below all came from one sample that was sequenced in a study of cytomegalovirus exposure and HLA in healthy donors. The study ran its PCR with 60 Vbeta and 13 Jbeta primers. This table comes from immunoSEQ multiplex PCR, and its TCRdb copy is limited to in-frame clones, with some not included. The data hold over 150,000 clones, with roughly 78% observed a single time. Sequenced: PBMCs. The receptors originated from a woman between 45 and 65 years old in good health and CMV-seropositive.

The chain is built from TRBV7-9 and TRBJ1-2; possibly TRBD1 for D (5 bases). The CDR3 has 15 residues. The germline gives CDR1 SEHNR, CDR2 FQNEAQ (reference sequence). The ends were cut back, 2 bases at V and 8 bases at J, with 18 bases in the middle. The CDR3 loop is CASSLPIWQAGGYTF. CDR3 bases: TGTGCCAGCAGCTTACCCATTTGGCAGGCAGGGGGCTACACCTTC. Full variable domain (outside the CDR3, taken from reference TRBV7-9 and TRBJ1-2): DTGVSQNPRHKITKRGQNVTFRCDPISEHNRLYWYRQTLGQGPEFLTYFQNEAQLEKSRLLSDRFSAERPKGSFSTLEIQRTEQGDSAMYLCASSLPIWQAGGYTFGSGTRLTVV.

The chain is built from TRBV28 and TRBJ1-2; 9 bases are a match to TRBD1. This CDR3 contains 13 residues. The V segment lost 5 bases and the J segment 7 bases; nucleotides outside the gene matches: 5. Germline assignment: CDR1 MDHEN and CDR2 SYDVKM. CDR3 in amino acids: CASSPGDRAGYTF. The CDR3 DNA reads TGTGCCAGCAGTCCCGGGGACAGGGCTGGCTACACCTTC.

V usage is TRBV6-1 and J usage is TRBJ2-7; possible D gene TRBD1, 6 bases. CDR1 and CDR2 (germline): MNHNS, SASEGT. This CDR3 is built from 13 residues. The V end lost 7 bases, the J end lost 4 bases, and 14 bases lay between the germline ends. The CDR3 reads CASNRERAYEQYF. DNA for the CDR3: TGTGCCAGCAACAGGGAGAGGGCTTACGAGCAGTACTTC.

The chain uses TRBV14 and TRBJ2-3, with a tentative D call TRBD1 (5 bases). The CDR3 loop spans 16 amino acids. Germline lookup yields CDR1 SGHDN and CDR2 FVKESK. V lost 3 bases and J lost 3, with 16 bases in between. CDR3 nucleotide sequence: TGTGCCAGCAGCCACAATAGGCAGGGTGGTACAGATACGCAGTATTTT. The encoded protein is CASSHNRQGGTDTQYF.

The rearrangement links TRBV7-6 to TRBJ2-7; TRBD2 might be the D (5 bases). Per the germline V gene, CDR1 is SGHVS and CDR2 is FNYEAQ. There are 14 residues in the CDR3. V lost 3 bases to trimming and J lost 0 bases, with 9 bases between them. CDR3: CASSLVRGSYEQYF. Here the CDR3 DNA reads TGTGCCAGCAGCTTGGTCCGGGGCTCCTACGAGCAGTACTTC.

The chain couples TRBV18 to TRBJ1-1; 9 positions agree with TRBD1. This CDR3 spans 17 amino acids. Trimming cost V 3 bases and J 0 bases; bases outside gene matches: 8. Germline assignment: CDR1 KGHSH and CDR2 LQKENI. CDR3: CASSPRGTGNMNTEAFF. The DNA of the CDR3 is TGTGCCAGCTCACCGAGAGGGACAGGGAACATGAACACTGAAGCTTTCTTT.

This clone was seen once. The V gene is TRBV5-1, the J gene TRBJ2-5, with D perhaps matching TRBD2 (5 bases). Trimming removed 4 bases at V and 6 bases at J, with 16 bases between. This CDR3 is built from 14 residues. Germline V lookup: CDR1 SGHRS, CDR2 YFSETQ. In nucleotides, the CDR3 is TGCGCCAGCAGCGTCCCCGGACTCGCGCAGACCCAGTACTTC. This codes for CASSVPGLAQTQYF.

The gene calls are TRBV6-5 and TRBJ2-7; possible D gene TRBD1, 5 bases. V lost 6 bases and J 8 bases, leaving 11 bases between the germline ends. The CDR3 loop spans 11 amino acids. Germline-derived CDR1 and CDR2 are MNHEY and SVGAGI. The CDR3 reads CASSNDRQQYF. In DNA form, the CDR3 reads TGTGCCAGCAGCAACGACAGACAGCAGTACTTC.

V usage is TRBV5-6 and J usage is TRBJ1-6; D call uncertain. Germline CDR1 is SGHDT and CDR2 is YYEEEE. V was pared by 2 bases and J by 3 bases, with 9 bases between. CDR3 size: 15 residues. Here the CDR3 DNA reads TGTGCCAGCAGCTTTGGAGAGTTCTATAATTCACCCCTCCACTTT. Amino acid sequence: CASSFGEFYNSPLHF.

This clone was seen more than once but under ten times. The chain links TRBV18 to TRBJ1-1, with 9 positions matching TRBD1. With V trimmed by 4 bases and J by 6 bases, 0 bases remained unmatched. The CDR3 has 12 amino acids. The germline CDR1 and CDR2 sequences are KGHSH and LQKENI. In DNA, the CDR3 is TGTGCCAGCTCACGACAGGGGGCTGAAGCTTTCTTT. This encodes CASSRQGAEAFF.

This sequence joins TRBV18 and TRBJ1-5, with D maybe TRBD1 (6 bases). Per germline, CDR1 KGHSH and CDR2 LQKENI. There are 13 residues in the CDR3. Deletions cut 6 bases from V and 4 bases from J, with 10 bases between. CDR3 loop: CASSGQGNQPQHF. CDR3 DNA: TGTGCCAGCTCCGGCCAGGGGAATCAGCCCCAGCATTTT.

This sequence joins TRBV7-2 and TRBJ1-2; no reliable D call. The V end lost 7 bases, the J end lost 8 bases, and 14 bases lay between the germline ends. Germline V gives CDR1 SGHTA, CDR2 FQGNSA. The CDR3 spans 12 residues. The CDR3 spells CASNNRDGGYTF. CDR3 nucleotide sequence: TGTGCCAGCAACAACCGGGATGGCGGCTACACCTTC.

This clone was observed a single time. This sequence joins TRBV7-3 and TRBJ2-3, with TRBD1 matching 8 bases. This CDR3 is 16 amino acids long. CDR1 is SGHTA and CDR2 is FQGTGA in the germline V gene. Germline trimming cut 2 bases from V and 6 bases from J; bases unmatched to any gene: 10. The CDR3 bases are TGTGCCAGCAGCTTATTCGGTCAGGGGGCTATCGATACGCAGTATTTT. Protein product: CASSLFGQGAIDTQYF.

DNA of the CDR3: TGTGCCAGCAGCTTAGGGGACAGGACTGACAATGAGCAGTTCTTC. Translation: CASSLGDRTDNEQFF. The V gene is TRBV7-2, the J gene TRBJ2-1; 8 bases map to TRBD1. Losses at the gene ends were 1 base for V and 5 bases for J; bases not matched to a gene: 4. This CDR3 is 15 amino acids long. The germline V gene has CDR1 SGHTA and CDR2 FQGNSA.

This CDR3 reads CASRRGLRQGGSEAFF. The CDR3 DNA sequence: TGTGCCAGCAGGAGGGGACTCCGACAAGGCGGATCTGAAGCTTTCTTT. The chain combines TRBV7-8 with TRBJ1-1; possibly TRBD1 for D (5 bases). The germline V gene has CDR1 SGHVS and CDR2 FQNEAQ. The length of the CDR3 is 16 residues. The V and J ends lost 6 bases and 6 bases respectively, with 23 bases between them.

The chain carries TRBV28 and TRBJ1-2, with no clear D. CDR1 and CDR2 (germline): MDHEN, SYDVKM. The CDR3 loop spans 14 amino acids. V lost 7 bases to trimming and J lost 1 base, with 13 bases between them. DNA of the CDR3: TGTGCCAGCACCCTGGGAGGTCTTAACTATGGCTACACCTTC. It specifies CASTLGGLNYGYTF.

The chain couples TRBV5-4 to TRBJ2-4; tentative D call: TRBD2 (5 bases). Trimming removed 4 bases from V and 0 bases from J, with 14 bases in between. The CDR3 extends over 16 amino acids. CDR1 and CDR2 (germline): SGHNT, YYREEE (reference sequence). The CDR3 sequence: CASSPEGDLAKNIQYF. CDR3 in DNA: TGTGCCAGCAGCCCCGAGGGCGATTTAGCCAAAAACATTCAGTACTTC.

CDR3 sequence: CASSLDLNQPQHF. The CDR3, as DNA: TGTGCCAGCAGCTTGGATCTTAATCAGCCCCAGCATTTT. The chain couples TRBV5-4 to TRBJ1-5; no clear D gene. The CDR3 extends over 13 amino acids. Trimming shortened V by 0 bases and J by 4 bases, and 5 bases separated the two germline ends. Germline V gene lookup returns CDR1 SGHNT and CDR2 YYREEE (reference sequence).

This chain uses TRBV9 with TRBJ2-7, with a possible D match to TRBD1 (6 bases). The germline gives CDR1 SGDLS, CDR2 YYNGEE. CDR3 length equals 15 residues. V was pared by 0 bases and J by 6 bases, with 16 bases between. This CDR3 reads CASSVAGAMISEQYF. CDR3 DNA sequence: TGTGCCAGCAGCGTAGCAGGGGCCATGATAAGCGAGCAGTACTTC.

This clone was seen more than once but under ten times. The rearrangement links TRBV4-2 to TRBJ2-2, with D perhaps TRBD2 (6 bases). The CDR3 extends over 14 amino acids. V was cut by 5 bases and J by 7 bases, with 14 bases left in between. CDR1 and CDR2 (germline): LGHNA, YNFKEQ. Here the CDR3 DNA reads TGTGCCAGCAGCTCCCGGGGGTATGGCGGGGAGCTGTTTTTT. It encodes CASSSRGYGGELFF.

The chain joins TRBV7-9 to TRBJ2-5, with a tentative D call TRBD2 (6 bases). This CDR3 has 15 amino acids. V lost 7 bases to trimming and J lost 5 bases, with 20 bases between them. Germline V gene lookup returns CDR1 SEHNR and CDR2 FQNEAQ (reference sequence). CDR3 nucleotide sequence: TGTGCCAGCACCCTCCGTGGAGGGCCACCCGAGACCCAGTACTTC. Translating gives CASTLRGGPPETQYF.

CDR3 region: CASRKRDVWHEQYF. In DNA, the CDR3 is TGTGCCAGCAGGAAGCGGGATGTTTGGCACGAGCAGTACTTC. The V gene is TRBV27, the J gene TRBJ2-7, with 7 bases aligning to TRBD2. The CDR3 runs to 14 residues. Germline-derived CDR1 and CDR2 are MNHEY and SMNVEV (reference sequence). Trimming at V came to 6 bases and at J to 5 bases, leaving 10 bases not matched to a gene.

The chain combines TRBV5-6 with TRBJ2-2, with TRBD1 as a possible D gene (6 bases). Between the trimmed V and J ends, which lost 3 bases and 3 bases, there was a span of 9 bases. Germline CDR1 and CDR2: SGHDT and YYEEEE. This CDR3 region has 14 residues. The CDR3 is CASSSDRYTGELFF. The CDR3 bases are TGTGCCAGCAGCTCGGACAGATACACCGGGGAGCTGTTTTTT.

The chain couples TRBV20-1 to TRBJ2-5; D is possibly TRBD2 (5 bases). Trimming removed 5 bases from V and 11 bases from J, with 15 bases in between. Germline lookup yields CDR1 DFQATT and CDR2 SNEGSKA (reference sequence). This CDR3 region has 11 residues. The CDR3 sequence is CSAYLRGEQYF. The CDR3, as DNA: TGCAGTGCTTACCTACGGGGTGAGCAGTACTTC.

The J gene is TRBJ2-7, the V gene TRBV27, with 13 bases fitting TRBD2. Germline V gene data show CDR1 as MNHEY and CDR2 as SMNVEV (reference sequence). The V segment lost 2 bases and the J segment 4 bases; nucleotides outside the gene matches: 8. The CDR3 totals 17 residues. The CDR3 DNA follows: TGTGCCAGCAGTTTAAGCCGTTTGACTAGCGGGGGGTACGAGCAGTACTTC. Protein: CASSLSRLTSGGYEQYF.